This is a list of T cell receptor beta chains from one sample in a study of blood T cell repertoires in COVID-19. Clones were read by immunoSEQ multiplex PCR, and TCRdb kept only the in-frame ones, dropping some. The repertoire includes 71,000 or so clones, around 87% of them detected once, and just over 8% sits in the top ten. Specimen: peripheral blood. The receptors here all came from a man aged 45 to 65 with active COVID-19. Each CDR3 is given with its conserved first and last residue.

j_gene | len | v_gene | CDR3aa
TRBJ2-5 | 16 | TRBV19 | CASSLTAGGSQETQYF
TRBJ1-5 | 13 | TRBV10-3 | CAISGGGNQPQHF
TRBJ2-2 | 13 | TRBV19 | CASSSLDTGELFF
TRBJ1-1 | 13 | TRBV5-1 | CASSLWQDTEAFF
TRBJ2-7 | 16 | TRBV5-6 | CASSYFSGTPYYEQYF
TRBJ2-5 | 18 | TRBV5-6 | CASSLIGTSGRVQETQYF
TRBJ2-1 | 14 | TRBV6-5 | CASSYKREGNEQFF
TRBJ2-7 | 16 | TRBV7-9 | CASSLRASGRPYEQYF
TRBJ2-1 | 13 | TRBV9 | CASSPPYGNEQFF
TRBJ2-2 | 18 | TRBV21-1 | CASSNCQENRGYTGELFF
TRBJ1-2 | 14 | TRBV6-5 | CASSYGSGYYGYTF
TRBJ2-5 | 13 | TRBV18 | CASSPTRRETQYF
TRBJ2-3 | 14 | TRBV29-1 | CSGIDRVNTDTQYF
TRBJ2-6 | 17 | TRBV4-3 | CASSQDPWRAGANVLTF
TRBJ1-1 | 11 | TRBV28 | CVTGGLTEAFF
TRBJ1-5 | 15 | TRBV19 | CATSSGILRNQPQHF
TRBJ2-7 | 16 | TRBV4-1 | CASSHTLGGTSYEQYF
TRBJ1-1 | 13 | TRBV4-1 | CASSRQGNTEAFF
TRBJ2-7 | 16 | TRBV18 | CASSPGPAESSYEQYF
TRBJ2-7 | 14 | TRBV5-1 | CASSPNQGGYEQYF
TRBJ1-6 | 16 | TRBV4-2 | CASSQETGQRNSPLHF
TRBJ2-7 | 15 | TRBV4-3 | CASSRATGTDYEQYF
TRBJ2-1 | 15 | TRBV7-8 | CASSLGRGGYNEQFF
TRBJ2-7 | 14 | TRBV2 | CASTSAPAAYEQYF
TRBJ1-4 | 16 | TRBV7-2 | CASSLRHPPTNEKLFF
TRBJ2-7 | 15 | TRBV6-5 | CASSYGGTGNYEQYF
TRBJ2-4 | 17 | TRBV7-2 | CASSQSSGGADKNIQYF
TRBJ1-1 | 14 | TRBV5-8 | CASSLHRENTEAFF
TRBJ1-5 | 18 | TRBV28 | CASSLLGTALIGNQPQHF
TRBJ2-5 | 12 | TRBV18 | CASSPQPETQYF
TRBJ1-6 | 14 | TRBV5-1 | CASRRPGGNSPLHF
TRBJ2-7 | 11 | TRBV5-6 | CASSHGSEQYF
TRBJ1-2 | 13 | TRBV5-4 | CASSFDGGYGYTF
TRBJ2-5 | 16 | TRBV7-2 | CASSLTPGLSGETQYF
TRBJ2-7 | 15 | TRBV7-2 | CASSLRTGGPYEQYF
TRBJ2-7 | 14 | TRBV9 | CASSGGLFSYEQYF
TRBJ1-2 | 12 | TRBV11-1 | CASSRGRDRMTF
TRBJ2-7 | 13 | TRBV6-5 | CASSSRQAREQYF
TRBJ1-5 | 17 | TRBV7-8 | CASSLTGQVLSNQPQHF
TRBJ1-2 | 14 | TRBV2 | CASSENGLGYGYTF
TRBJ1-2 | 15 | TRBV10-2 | CASSGAPSFNYGYTF
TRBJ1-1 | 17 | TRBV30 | CAWSVRRRGQMGTEAFF